This T cell receptor (beta chain) was identified during a study of vaccination and CD4 T cells after COVID-19. Overall study context: The stimulus for the cells was overlapping spike peptides derived from SARS-CoV-2, HCoV-NL63, HCoV-OC43 and HCoV-229E.

With the Oncomine TCR Beta short-read assay, DNA from cultured CD4+ T cells was sequenced. TCRdb itself ran the PCR reads through MiXCR, one entry per CDR3 protein. The sample shows fewer than 14,000 distinct CDR3 sequences, 77% of them seen only once. Treatment meaning: roughly 10-day PBMC culture with coronavirus spike peptide pools or control peptides (ViraFEST assay). Following expansion of antigen-specific T cells with peptide pools, ViraFEST then sequenced TCRs. Before Alpha, Beta and Delta appeared in the US, convalescents tested positive (March–late 2020). This clonotype came up a few times. Its specificity is unknown. The V gene's germline CDR1 is SGHTA and CDR2 FQGNSA. V lost 0 bases and J lost 9, with 12 bases in between. The CDR3 sequence is 14 residues long.

This receptor was identified in a human donor who had recovered from COVID-19. The sample consisted of CD4+ T cells from blood, cultured in vitro. The chain carries TRBV7-2 and TRBJ1-5; possibly TRBD1 for D (5 bases). The CDR3, as DNA: TGTGCCAGCAGCTTAGCGAGGGACTACGGGCCCCAGCATTTT. Encoded protein: CASSLARDYGPQHF. The full variable domain, with the rest looked up from reference TRBV7-2 and TRBJ1-5, is GAGVSQSPSNKVTEKGKDVELRCDPISGHTALYWYRQSLGQGLEFLIYFQGNSAPDKSGLPSDRFSAERTGGSVSTLTIQRTQQEDSAVYLCASSLARDYGPQHFGDGTRLSIL.